The clone carrying this TCR beta chain was counted between two and nine times. The antigen is undetermined. Both TRBC1 and TRBC2 were covered by a beta constant-region primer of two equimolar oligonucleotides. Ligated cDNA was amplified by four rounds of PCR with nested alpha and beta constant-region primers and SP2. The cDNA 3' end received a ligated single-stranded oligonucleotide carrying the SP2 primer and a 12-nucleotide UMI. One entry per CDR3 protein results from TCRdb running MiXCR on the UMI-ligation and nested PCR reads. Here the sample spans 20,000 to 25,000 distinct CDR3 sequences, around 10% being singletons. Germline V lookup: CDR1 DFQATT, CDR2 SNEGSKA (reference sequence). The CDR3 is 14 residues long. V lost 5 bases and J 3 bases, leaving 17 bases between the germline ends. The data originate from a study of naive and memory T cell subsets. Points from the study as a whole: Clonotypes are single alpha or beta chains, not paired receptors. Over 85% of naive TCR sequences appeared only once, unlike memory subsets.

V usage is TRBV20-1 and J usage is TRBJ2-7, with D possibly TRBD1 on 6 matching bases. Material for sequencing was central memory CD8+ T cells from blood. The source is a human donor in good health. The CDR3 loop reads CSAPDSVRGYEQYF. In DNA form, the CDR3 reads TGCAGTGCTCCGGATTCCGTCAGGGGCTACGAGCAGTACTTC.